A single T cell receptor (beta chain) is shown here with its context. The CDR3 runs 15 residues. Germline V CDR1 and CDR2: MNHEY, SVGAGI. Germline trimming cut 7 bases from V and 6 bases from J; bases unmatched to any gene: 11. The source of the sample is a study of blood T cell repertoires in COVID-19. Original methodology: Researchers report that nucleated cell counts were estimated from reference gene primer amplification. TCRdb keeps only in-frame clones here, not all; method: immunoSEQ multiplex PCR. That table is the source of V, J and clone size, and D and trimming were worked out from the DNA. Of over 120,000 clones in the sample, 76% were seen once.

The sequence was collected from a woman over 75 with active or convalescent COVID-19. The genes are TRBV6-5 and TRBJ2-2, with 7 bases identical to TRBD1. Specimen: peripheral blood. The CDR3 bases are TGTGCCAGCAAGACAGGGAGTGTGGTCTCCGGGGAGCTGTTTTTT. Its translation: CASKTGSVVSGELFF.